This TCR beta chain derives from a study of PD-1 blockade in classical Hodgkin lymphoma. Whole-study context: Patients were dosed intravenously with nivolumab at 3 mg/kg every 2 weeks.

In the case of this clone: As yet, its antigen is unknown.

Produced via immunoSEQ multiplex PCR; TCRdb's table is partial and in-frame only. This sample has about 46,000 clones, with around 70% found just once. Every patient had relapsed following autologous stem cell transplantation, and cohorts differed in brentuximab vedotin exposure. The CDR3 is 16 amino acids. Germline V CDR1 and CDR2: SGHNT, YYREEE (reference sequence). The ends lost 1 base at V and 1 base at J; junction bases unmatched: 5. Findings and limits, study-wide: Prior to therapy, complete responders displayed diversity much like that of newly diagnosed patients. Repertoires differed for reasons still undefined, possibly disease activity or prior therapy. Relapsed/refractory patients reportedly had the lowest baseline TCR diversity, below newly diagnosed patients, who were below healthy donors.

The sequence was collected from a human donor with classical Hodgkin lymphoma. Material: peripheral blood mononuclear cells (PBMCs), obtained at baseline. J is TRBJ2-3 and V is TRBV5-4; TRBD2 agrees at 8 bases. CDR3 coding DNA: TGTGCCAGCAGCTTGCAAGCGGGAGTAGGCACAGATACGCAGTATTTT. Protein product: CASSLQAGVGTDTQYF.